These 13 T cell receptor beta chains originate from one sample sequenced in a study of CD8 T cells in Susac syndrome. Random hexamers were used to reverse transcribe an amount of roughly 0.5 to 1 ug RNA. From the immunoSEQ multiplex PCR reads, TCRdb called clonotypes with MiXCR, one entry per CDR3 protein. The data show approximately 230,000 distinct CDR3 sequences, over 85% seen once. Material for sequencing was CD4+ T cells from PBMCs. The receptors here all came from a human donor with multiple sclerosis.

V usage is TRBV7-9 and J usage is TRBJ1-1; D is ambiguous. The V gene's germline CDR1 is SEHNR and CDR2 FQNEAQ (reference sequence). CDR3 size: 15 residues. Trimming removed 2 bases at V and 1 base at J, with 11 bases between. The CDR3 loop reads CASSLSAGWNTEAFF. As DNA, the CDR3 is TGTGCCAGCAGCTTATCAGCAGGCTGGAACACTGAAGCTTTCTTT.

The rearrangement uses TRBV27 and TRBJ2-3, with 7 bases identical to TRBD2. Germline V lookup: CDR1 MNHEY, CDR2 SMNVEV (reference sequence). Losses at the gene ends were 3 bases for V and 4 bases for J; bases not matched to a gene: 13. The CDR3 is 17 residues long. CDR3: CASSLTGTTHHPDTQYF. CDR3 coding DNA: TGTGCCAGCAGTTTGACGGGGACTACACACCACCCAGATACGCAGTATTTT.

The chain combines TRBV3-1 with TRBJ1-3, with D possibly matching TRBD1 (5 bases). Germline V gene data show CDR1 as LGHDT and CDR2 as YNNKEL (reference sequence). V lost 8 bases to trimming and J lost 1 base, with 9 bases between them. The CDR3 is 13 amino acids. In DNA, the CDR3 is TGTGCCAGCGCGGGGACTTCTGGAAACACCATATATTTT. It is translated as CASAGTSGNTIYF.

The chain combines TRBV5-6 with TRBJ2-3, with D perhaps TRBD2 (5 bases). Germline-derived CDR1 and CDR2 are SGHDT and YYEEEE. Trimming stripped 2 bases from V and 4 bases from J, with 14 bases between. The CDR3 extends over 15 amino acids. The CDR3 sequence is CASSFAGRVADTQYF. DNA for the CDR3: TGTGCCAGCAGCTTTGCGGGTCGGGTCGCAGATACGCAGTATTTT.

The rearrangement links TRBV6-6 to TRBJ2-7, with D possibly being TRBD1 or TRBD2 (7 bases each). The ends were cut back, 5 bases at V and 3 bases at J, with 14 bases in the middle. Germline V CDR1 and CDR2: MNHNY, SVGAGI (reference sequence). The CDR3 is made up of 14 amino acids. The DNA for the CDR3 is TGTGCCAGCAGTCTCGACAGGGACTACTACGAGCAGTACTTC. Residues: CASSLDRDYYEQYF.

V is TRBV18 and J is TRBJ2-2; possible D gene TRBD1, 5 bases. V shed 5 bases and J shed 7 bases, with 8 bases lying between them. Germline CDR1 reads KGHSH; CDR2 reads LQKENI. The CDR3 has 12 residues. The CDR3 loop reads CASSGAGGELFF. The CDR3 coding sequence is TGTGCCAGCTCAGGGGCCGGCGGGGAGCTGTTTTTT. Using reference TRBV18 and TRBJ2-2 for the parts outside the CDR3, the full variable domain is NAGVMQNPRHLVRRRGQEARLRCSPMKGHSHVYWYRQLPEEGLKFMVYLQKENIIDESGMPKERFSAEFPKEGPSILRIQQVVRGDSAAYFCASSGAGGELFFGEGSRLTVL.

This chain links TRBV3-1 with TRBJ2-5; TRBD1 is a possible D gene (5 bases). This CDR3 contains 13 residues. The V gene lost 1 base and the J gene lost 4 bases, with 7 bases spanning the gap. The V gene's germline CDR1 is LGHDT and CDR2 YNNKEL (reference sequence). The DNA for the CDR3 is TGTGCCAGCAGCCAAGTTGGGGCAGAGACCCAGTACTTC. As protein: CASSQVGAETQYF.

The rearrangement uses TRBV12-3 or TRBV12-4 and TRBJ1-1; no reliable D call. This CDR3 is built from 12 residues. V shed 4 bases and J shed 4 bases, with 7 bases lying between them. DNA of the CDR3: TGTGCCAGCAGTTCTACGGGCACTGAAGCTTTCTTT. Translated, it gives CASSSTGTEAFF.

This chain links TRBV5-1 with TRBJ1-2; D is possibly TRBD1 (5 bases). Germline V gives CDR1 SGHRS, CDR2 YFSETQ. The CDR3 has 12 amino acids. The V and J ends lost 0 bases and 6 bases respectively, with 6 bases between them. The CDR3 spells CASSLGGNGYTF. The CDR3, as DNA: TGCGCCAGCAGCTTGGGGGGGAATGGCTACACCTTC. Combining the CDR3 with reference TRBV5-1 and TRBJ1-2 gives the whole variable domain KAGVTQTPRYLIKTRGQQVTLSCSPISGHRSVSWYQQTPGQGLQFLFEYFSETQRNKGNFPGRFSGRQFSNSRSEMNVSTLELGDSALYLCASSLGGNGYTFGSGTRLTVV.

The V gene is TRBV7-2, the J gene TRBJ2-7, with D possibly being TRBD2 (6 bases). Trimming removed 5 bases at V and 2 bases at J, with 13 bases between. Germline loops: CDR1 SGHTA, CDR2 FQGNSA. This CDR3 is built from 14 residues. This CDR3 reads CASSAAGSTYEQYF. Here the CDR3 DNA reads TGTGCCAGCAGCGCGGCGGGGTCCACCTACGAGCAGTACTTC.

The chain employs TRBV15 and TRBJ2-1; 9 nucleotides align to TRBD1. The germline gives CDR1 LNHNV, CDR2 YYDKDF (reference sequence). V dropped 3 bases and J dropped 3; count of bases not matched to a gene: 3. CDR3 length: 15 residues. For the CDR3, the DNA is TGTGCCACCAGCAGCCGGGACAGGGTCTACAATGAGCAGTTCTTC. As protein: CATSSRDRVYNEQFF.

The V call is TRBV5-6, the J call TRBJ1-6; D is possibly TRBD1 (5 bases). Germline CDR1 is SGHDT and CDR2 is YYEEEE. The CDR3 extends over 18 amino acids. V lost 4 bases to trimming and J lost 8 bases, with 25 bases between them. The CDR3 loop is CASSAPLGVGHADSPLHF. As DNA, the CDR3 is TGTGCCAGCAGCGCGCCTTTGGGCGTGGGGCACGCGGATTCACCCCTCCACTTT.

This sequence joins TRBV30 and TRBJ1-1, with 9 nucleotides matching TRBD1. The CDR3 length is 13 residues. CDR1 and CDR2 (germline): GTSNPN, SVGIG (reference sequence). V was clipped by 5 bases and J by 8 bases; unmatched bases: 9. In nucleotides, the CDR3 is TGTGCCTGGGCTAAATCCGGGACAGGGGAAGCTTTCTTT. This translates into CAWAKSGTGEAFF.